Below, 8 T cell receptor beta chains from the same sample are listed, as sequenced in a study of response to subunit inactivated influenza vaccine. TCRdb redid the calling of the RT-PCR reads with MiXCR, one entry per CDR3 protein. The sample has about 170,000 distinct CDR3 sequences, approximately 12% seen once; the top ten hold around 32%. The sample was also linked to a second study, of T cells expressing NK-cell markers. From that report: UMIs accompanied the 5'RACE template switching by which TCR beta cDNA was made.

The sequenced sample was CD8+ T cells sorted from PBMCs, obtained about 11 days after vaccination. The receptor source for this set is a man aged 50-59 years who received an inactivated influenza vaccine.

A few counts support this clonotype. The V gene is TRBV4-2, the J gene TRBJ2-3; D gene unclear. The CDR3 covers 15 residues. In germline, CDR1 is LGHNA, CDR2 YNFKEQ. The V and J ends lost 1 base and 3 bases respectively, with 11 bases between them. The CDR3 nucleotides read TGTGCCAGCAGCCAAGTTCTAGTTGGGACAGATACGCAGTATTTT. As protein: CASSQVLVGTDTQYF.

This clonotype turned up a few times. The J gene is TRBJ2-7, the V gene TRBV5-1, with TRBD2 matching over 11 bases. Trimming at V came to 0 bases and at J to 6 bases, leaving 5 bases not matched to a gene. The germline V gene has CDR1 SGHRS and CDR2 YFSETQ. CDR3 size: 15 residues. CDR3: CASSLDSGGAREQYF. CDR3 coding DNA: TGCGCCAGCAGCTTGGATAGCGGGGGGGCCCGCGAGCAGTACTTC.

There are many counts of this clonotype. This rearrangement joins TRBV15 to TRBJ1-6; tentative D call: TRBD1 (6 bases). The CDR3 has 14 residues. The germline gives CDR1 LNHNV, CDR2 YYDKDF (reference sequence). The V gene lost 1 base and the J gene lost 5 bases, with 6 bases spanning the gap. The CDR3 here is CATSRGTDNSPLHF. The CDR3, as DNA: TGTGCCACCAGCAGAGGGACAGATAATTCACCCCTCCACTTT.

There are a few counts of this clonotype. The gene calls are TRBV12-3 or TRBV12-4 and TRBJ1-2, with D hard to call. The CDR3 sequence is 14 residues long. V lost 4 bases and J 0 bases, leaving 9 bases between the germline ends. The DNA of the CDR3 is TGTGCCAGCAGTTGGGGAGTTACTAACTATGGCTACACCTTC. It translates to CASSWGVTNYGYTF.

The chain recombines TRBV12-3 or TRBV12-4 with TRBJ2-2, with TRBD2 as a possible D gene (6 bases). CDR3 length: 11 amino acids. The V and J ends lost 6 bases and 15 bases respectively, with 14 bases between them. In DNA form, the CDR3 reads TGTGCCAGCAGGTTCGGAGGGATGGTGTTTTTT. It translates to CASRFGGMVFF.

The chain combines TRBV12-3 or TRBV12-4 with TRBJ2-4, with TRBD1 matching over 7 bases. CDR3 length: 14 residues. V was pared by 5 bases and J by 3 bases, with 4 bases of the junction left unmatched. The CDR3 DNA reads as TGTGCCAGCAGTCCCGGGACAGACAAAAACATTCAGTACTTC. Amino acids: CASSPGTDKNIQYF.

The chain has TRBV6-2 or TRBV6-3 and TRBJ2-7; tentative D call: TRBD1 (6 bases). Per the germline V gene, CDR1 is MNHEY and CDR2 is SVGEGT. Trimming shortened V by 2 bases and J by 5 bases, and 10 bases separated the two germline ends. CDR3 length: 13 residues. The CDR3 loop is CASSYNRADEQYF. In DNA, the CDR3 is TGTGCCAGCAGTTACAACAGGGCTGACGAGCAGTACTTC.

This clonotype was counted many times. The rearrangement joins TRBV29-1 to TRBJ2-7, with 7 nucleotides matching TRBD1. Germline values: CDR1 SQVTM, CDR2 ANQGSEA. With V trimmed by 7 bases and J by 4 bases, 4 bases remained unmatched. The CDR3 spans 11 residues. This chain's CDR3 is CSAGTAYEQYF. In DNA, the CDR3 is TGCAGCGCCGGGACAGCATACGAGCAGTACTTC.